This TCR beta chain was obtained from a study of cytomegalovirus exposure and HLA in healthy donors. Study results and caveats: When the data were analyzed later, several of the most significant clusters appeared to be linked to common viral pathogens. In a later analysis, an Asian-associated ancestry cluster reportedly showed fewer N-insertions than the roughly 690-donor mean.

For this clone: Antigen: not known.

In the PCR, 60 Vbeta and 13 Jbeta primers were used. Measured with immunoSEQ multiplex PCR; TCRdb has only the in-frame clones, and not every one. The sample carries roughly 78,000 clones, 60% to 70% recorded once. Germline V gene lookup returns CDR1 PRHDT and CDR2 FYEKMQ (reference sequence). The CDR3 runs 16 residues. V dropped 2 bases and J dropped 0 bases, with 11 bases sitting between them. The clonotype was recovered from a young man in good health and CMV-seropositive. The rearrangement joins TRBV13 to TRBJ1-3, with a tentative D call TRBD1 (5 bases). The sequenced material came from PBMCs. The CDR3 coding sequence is TGTGCCAGCAGCTTAAGCCACAGGAACTCTGGAAACACCATATATTTT. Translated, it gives CASSLSHRNSGNTIYF.